These T cell receptor beta chains were read from a single sample in a study of cytomegalovirus exposure and HLA in healthy donors. Sequencing used immunoSEQ multiplex PCR; TCRdb keeps in-frame clones, though not all of them. Of some 170,000 clones in the sample, about 89% were seen once. The material sequenced was PBMCs. The receptors here all came from a man younger than 30 in good health and CMV-seropositive. Both conserved end residues are part of each CDR3. Each record gives: D gene, J gene, CDR3 length, V gene, clone size, CDR3 DNA, CDR3 protein. The D gene is left open where the match is weak. Clone size is stated in some rows and not others, as once, few, many or a class when expanded.

d_gene: .; j_gene: TRBJ2-5; len: 13; v_gene: TRBV5-1; abundance: .; CDR3nt: TGCGCCAGCAGGCGAGCCAGGGGAGAGACCCAGTACTTC; CDR3aa: CASRRARGETQYF
d_gene: .; j_gene: TRBJ1-2; len: 17; v_gene: TRBV2; abundance: once; CDR3nt: TGTGCCAGCAGTATCCCCGGAGGGGAGGGGCCGTCCTATGGCTACACCTTC; CDR3aa: CASSIPGGEGPSYGYTF
d_gene: TRBD2; j_gene: TRBJ2-3; len: 18; v_gene: TRBV27; abundance: .; CDR3nt: TGTGCCAGCAGTCCGCCGGGGCGGGGGATCTCTAGCACAGATACGCAGTATTTT; CDR3aa: CASSPPGRGISSTDTQYF
d_gene: .; j_gene: TRBJ2-7; len: 16; v_gene: TRBV7-2; abundance: .; CDR3nt: TGTGCCAGCAGCCAGGCGGGGGCGAGGGATTCCTACGAGCAGTACTTC; CDR3aa: CASSQAGARDSYEQYF
d_gene: TRBD2; j_gene: TRBJ2-7; len: 16; v_gene: TRBV7-2; abundance: .; CDR3nt: TGTGCCAGCAGCCCCTCCGGGACTAGCGGGTACTACGAGCAGTACTTC; CDR3aa: CASSPSGTSGYYEQYF
d_gene: TRBD1; j_gene: TRBJ2-2; len: 16; v_gene: TRBV10-3; abundance: many; CDR3nt: TGTGCCATCAGGGACATCCTTCAGGGGGACACCGGGGAGCTGTTTTTT; CDR3aa: CAIRDILQGDTGELFF
d_gene: .; j_gene: TRBJ2-1; len: 12; v_gene: TRBV18; abundance: .; CDR3nt: TGTGCCAGCTCACCACCCGAGCAGGCGCAGTTCTTC; CDR3aa: CASSPPEQAQFF
d_gene: TRBD1; j_gene: TRBJ2-2; len: 16; v_gene: TRBV27; abundance: .; CDR3nt: TGTGCCAGCTATCCCGCCCGGGACAGGAGCACCGGGGAGCTGTTTTTT; CDR3aa: CASYPARDRSTGELFF
d_gene: TRBD1; j_gene: TRBJ1-3; len: 15; v_gene: TRBV19; abundance: .; CDR3nt: TGTGCCAGTAGCCTGGAGGGGGACAGAGGAAACACCATATATTTT; CDR3aa: CASSLEGDRGNTIYF
d_gene: .; j_gene: TRBJ2-7; len: 13; v_gene: TRBV5-8; abundance: .; CDR3nt: TGTGCCAGCAGCCGGAAGGGGGCCTACGAGCAGTACTTC; CDR3aa: CASSRKGAYEQYF
d_gene: .; j_gene: TRBJ1-2; len: 11; v_gene: TRBV29-1; abundance: .; CDR3nt: TGCAGTTACACAGAGGGAGATGGCTGCACCTTC; CDR3aa: CSYTEGDGCTF
d_gene: .; j_gene: TRBJ2-7; len: 15; v_gene: TRBV7-2; abundance: .; CDR3nt: TGTGCCAGCAGTATCGGACAGTCGAGCTCCTACGAGCAGTACTTC; CDR3aa: CASSIGQSSSYEQYF
d_gene: TRBD2; j_gene: TRBJ2-1; len: 11; v_gene: TRBV6-1; abundance: .; CDR3nt: TGTGCCAGCAGCCACGGGGGGATGGAGTTCTTC; CDR3aa: CASSHGGMEFF
d_gene: .; j_gene: TRBJ2-6; len: 21; v_gene: TRBV19; abundance: .; CDR3nt: TGTGCCAGTAGTATACTAATCCAGCGTACAGGGATGTTCTCTGGGGCCAACGTCCTGACTTTC; CDR3aa: CASSILIQRTGMFSGANVLTF
d_gene: .; j_gene: TRBJ1-1; len: 15; v_gene: TRBV5-6; abundance: .; CDR3nt: TGTGCCAGCAGCTTGGACGTCAGGAAGAACACTGAAGCTTTCTTT; CDR3aa: CASSLDVRKNTEAFF
d_gene: TRBD2; j_gene: TRBJ2-3; len: 17; v_gene: TRBV5-1; abundance: .; CDR3nt: TGCGCCAGCAGCTTGGCCGCCCAAGCGGGGTACACAGATACGCAGTATTTT; CDR3aa: CASSLAAQAGYTDTQYF
d_gene: .; j_gene: TRBJ1-1; len: 14; v_gene: TRBV10-3; abundance: .; CDR3nt: TGTGCCATCACTTCGAGGACAAGGAACACTGAAGCTTTCTTT; CDR3aa: CAITSRTRNTEAFF
d_gene: TRBD2; j_gene: TRBJ2-7; len: 17; v_gene: TRBV4-3; abundance: .; CDR3nt: TGCGCCAGCAGCCAAGACTTCCCGGGACTAGTTTCCTACGAGCAGTACTTC; CDR3aa: CASSQDFPGLVSYEQYF
d_gene: TRBD1; j_gene: TRBJ1-2; len: 15; v_gene: TRBV9; abundance: once; CDR3nt: TGTGCCAGCAGTGAAACAGGGGGCGCATTGAATGGCTACACCTTC; CDR3aa: CASSETGGALNGYTF
d_gene: .; j_gene: TRBJ2-7; len: 11; v_gene: TRBV2; abundance: .; CDR3nt: TGTGCCAGCAGTGGTTACTACGAGCAGTACTTC; CDR3aa: CASSGYYEQYF
d_gene: .; j_gene: TRBJ1-1; len: 10; v_gene: TRBV7-9; abundance: .; CDR3nt: TGTGCCAGCTCGAGCACTGAAGCTTTCTTT; CDR3aa: CASSSTEAFF
d_gene: .; j_gene: TRBJ2-1; len: 17; v_gene: TRBV4-2; abundance: .; CDR3nt: TGTGCCAGCAGCCAATCGAAGGAGGGGTTTTCCTACAATGAGCAGTTCTTC; CDR3aa: CASSQSKEGFSYNEQFF
d_gene: .; j_gene: TRBJ2-7; len: 13; v_gene: TRBV19; abundance: .; CDR3nt: TGTGCCAGTAGTAATCAGGGTGGCTACGAGCAGTACTTC; CDR3aa: CASSNQGGYEQYF
d_gene: .; j_gene: TRBJ1-1; len: 20; v_gene: TRBV19; abundance: .; CDR3nt: TGTGCCAGTAGTATAGGTCTGGGGACAAGACTCCCGCTGAGGAACACTGAAGCTTTCTTT; CDR3aa: CASSIGLGTRLPLRNTEAFF
d_gene: .; j_gene: TRBJ1-4; len: 14; v_gene: TRBV2; abundance: .; CDR3nt: TGTGCCAGCAGAGGGGACACAACTAATGAAAAACTGTTTTTT; CDR3aa: CASRGDTTNEKLFF
d_gene: .; j_gene: TRBJ2-1; len: 16; v_gene: TRBV5-1; abundance: .; CDR3nt: TGCGCCAGCAGCTTGGCGGGGAAGAGCTCCTACAATGAGCAGTTCTTC; CDR3aa: CASSLAGKSSYNEQFF
d_gene: .; j_gene: TRBJ2-1; len: 11; v_gene: TRBV20-1; abundance: .; CDR3nt: TGCAGTGCTAGCGACAGTCATGAGCAGTTCTTC; CDR3aa: CSASDSHEQFF
d_gene: .; j_gene: TRBJ1-1; len: 13; v_gene: TRBV9; abundance: once; CDR3nt: TGTGCCAGCAGCGTAGGCGGTTACACTGAAGCTTTCTTT; CDR3aa: CASSVGGYTEAFF
d_gene: TRBD1; j_gene: TRBJ2-7; len: 15; v_gene: TRBV4-1; abundance: .; CDR3nt: TGCGCCAGCAGCCAAGAAGGGACAGGGACCTACGAGCAGTACTTC; CDR3aa: CASSQEGTGTYEQYF
d_gene: TRBD1; j_gene: TRBJ2-5; len: 14; v_gene: TRBV9; abundance: few; CDR3nt: TGTGCCAGCAGCGTAGCTGGGACAGGGGAGACCCAGTACTTC; CDR3aa: CASSVAGTGETQYF
d_gene: .; j_gene: TRBJ2-2; len: 11; v_gene: TRBV28; abundance: .; CDR3nt: TGTGCCAGCACTGGAGCCGGGGAGCTGTTTTTT; CDR3aa: CASTGAGELFF
d_gene: TRBD1; j_gene: TRBJ2-3; len: 15; v_gene: TRBV11-1; abundance: .; CDR3nt: TGTGCCAGCAGCGATTGGACAGGGGCCACAGATACGCAGTATTTT; CDR3aa: CASSDWTGATDTQYF
d_gene: TRBD1; j_gene: TRBJ2-7; len: 15; v_gene: TRBV7-9; abundance: once; CDR3nt: TGTGCCAGCAGCTCAGACAGGGGACTCTCCTACGAGCAGTACTTC; CDR3aa: CASSSDRGLSYEQYF